This entry is about one TCR beta chain. The sample is drawn from a study of blood T cell repertoires in COVID-19. Study background: The cDNA or gDNA used as material had been derived from T cells, B-cell-depleted T cells, or PBMCs.

Losses at the gene ends were 5 bases for V and 0 bases for J; bases not matched to a gene: 12. CDR3 length: 18 amino acids. Per germline, CDR1 SEHNR and CDR2 FQNEAQ (reference sequence). Assay used: immunoSEQ multiplex PCR; TCRdb lists only in-frame clones, some missing. The data show about 470,000 clones, roughly 87% seen once. The receptor was isolated from a woman between 18 and 29 years old who had recovered from COVID-19. Sequencing was done on a sample of PBMCs or T cells enriched from blood (not recorded which). This sequence joins TRBV7-9 and TRBJ2-2; 7 positions agree with TRBD1. This CDR3 reads CASSAQGSPKSNTGELFF. DNA of the CDR3: TGTGCCAGCAGCGCACAGGGGTCCCCAAAATCGAACACCGGGGAGCTGTTTTTT. Using reference TRBV7-9 and TRBJ2-2 for the parts outside the CDR3, the full variable domain is DTGVSQNPRHKITKRGQNVTFRCDPISEHNRLYWYRQTLGQGPEFLTYFQNEAQLEKSRLLSDRFSAERPKGSFSTLEIQRTEQGDSAMYLCASSAQGSPKSNTGELFFGEGSRLTVL.